The 20 T cell receptor beta chains given below trace back to one sample, sequenced in a study of OX40 agonist ivuxolimab in advanced cancers. Sequencing was performed with immunoSEQ multiplex PCR; in TCRdb, only in-frame clones are kept and a portion is missing. The table includes 45,000 to 60,000 clones, just over 90% detected once. The specimen comprised CD4+ or CD8+ T cells sorted from blood, sampled in a trial of the OX40 agonist ivuxolimab. The receptors were sampled from an adult with an advanced solid tumor such as melanoma, head and neck, liver or kidney cancer.

The J gene is TRBJ1-2, the V gene TRBV19; D is unresolved. The CDR3 runs to 13 residues. Trimming left V 6 bases short and J 1 base short, with 9 bases between. Germline CDR1 and CDR2: LNHDA and SQIVND (reference sequence). CDR3 coding DNA: TGTGCCAGTAGCTATAAGTTTAACTATGGCTACACCTTC. Its protein product is CASSYKFNYGYTF. Looking up the rest from reference TRBV19 and TRBJ1-2 gives the full variable domain: DGGITQSPKYLFRKEGQNVTLSCEQNLNHDAMYWYRQDPGQGLRLIYYSQIVNDFQKGDIAEGYSVSREKKESFPLTVTSAQKNPTAFYLCASSYKFNYGYTFGSGTRLTVV.

This chain joins TRBV27 and TRBJ2-1, with 15 bases matching TRBD2. This CDR3 region has 20 residues. CDR1 and CDR2 from the germline V gene are MNHEY and SMNVEV (reference sequence). Unmatched junction bases numbered 11, after V lost 5 bases and J lost 0 bases. The CDR3 loop reads CASSLYPGLAGGYSYNEQFF. CDR3 sequence (DNA): TGTGCCAGCAGTCTCTATCCGGGACTAGCGGGGGGTTACTCCTACAATGAGCAGTTCTTC.

In DNA form, the CDR3 reads TGTGCCAGCAGCCCCAGTAGGAACTATGGCTACACCTTC. Encoded protein: CASSPSRNYGYTF. V gene TRBV7-9 combines with J gene TRBJ1-2; D gene unclear. The germline V gene has CDR1 SEHNR and CDR2 FQNEAQ (reference sequence). There are 13 residues in the CDR3. The V and J ends lost 5 bases and 2 bases respectively, with 9 bases between them.

The chain has TRBV7-2 and TRBJ2-2, with D possibly matching TRBD1 (6 bases). The CDR3 runs 15 residues. Trimming left V 3 bases short and J 5 bases short, with 13 bases between. In germline, CDR1 is SGHTA, CDR2 FQGNSA. The CDR3 DNA reads TGTGCCAGCAGCTTTACCGGGACACATACCGGGGAGCTGTTTTTT. As protein: CASSFTGTHTGELFF.

V is TRBV7-2 and J is TRBJ1-2; D is unclear. The CDR3 spans 16 residues. The V gene lost 6 bases and the J gene lost 0 bases, with 17 bases spanning the gap. The germline gives CDR1 SGHTA, CDR2 FQGNSA. In DNA form, the CDR3 reads TGTGCCAGCAGACTCACGGGTGGCTCTCCTAACTATGGCTACACCTTC. It specifies CASRLTGGSPNYGYTF.

The gene calls are TRBV7-9 and TRBJ2-1, with D maybe TRBD2 (5 bases). Germline V lookup: CDR1 SEHNR, CDR2 FQNEAQ (reference sequence). The germline V and J ends were trimmed by 5 bases and 0 bases, with 14 bases remaining between them. The length of the CDR3 is 16 residues. The CDR3 DNA is TGTGCCAGCAGCCGACCGACGGGAAGCTCCTACAATGAGCAGTTCTTC. Protein product: CASSRPTGSSYNEQFF.

The chain joins TRBV5-4 to TRBJ2-7, with D possibly TRBD1 on 5 matching bases. This CDR3 is 16 amino acids long. V was trimmed by 1 base and J by 5 bases, leaving 19 bases between them. Germline CDR1 SGHNT, CDR2 YYREEE (reference sequence). CDR3 nucleotides: TGTGCCAGCAGCTTGTGGGCAGGGATCCCCTACAACGAGCAGTACTTC. It encodes CASSLWAGIPYNEQYF.

This clone was detected only once. The rearrangement links TRBV11-2 to TRBJ1-1; D gene uncertain. Germline values: CDR1 SGHAT, CDR2 FQNNGV. The V end was cut by 1 base, the J end by 1 base, with 10 bases between. The CDR3 runs to 15 residues. The CDR3 spells CASSLVYLRNTEAFF. The CDR3 DNA follows: TGTGCCAGCAGCTTAGTATACCTAAGGAACACTGAAGCTTTCTTT.

This sequence joins TRBV5-4 and TRBJ1-4; no reliable D call. Trimming shortened V by 1 base and J by 5 bases, and 6 bases separated the two germline ends. Germline V gives CDR1 SGHNT, CDR2 YYREEE (reference sequence). The CDR3 loop spans 13 amino acids. DNA for the CDR3: TGTGCCAGCAGCTTGTCAGGAAATGAAAAACTGTTTTTT. Its translation: CASSLSGNEKLFF. The whole variable domain, remainder taken from reference TRBV5-4 and TRBJ1-4, is ETGVTQSPTHLIKTRGQQVTLRCSSQSGHNTVSWYQQALGQGPQFIFQYYREEENGRGNFPPRFSGLQFPNYSSELNVNALELDDSALYLCASSLSGNEKLFFGSGTQLSVL.

The CDR3 DNA reads TGTGCCAGCAGCTGGGACTACTCTACCACAGATACGCAGTATTTT. Amino acid sequence: CASSWDYSTTDTQYF. This chain links TRBV5-4 with TRBJ2-3; 7 bases align to TRBD2. Germline loops: CDR1 SGHNT, CDR2 YYREEE (reference sequence). The V segment lost 3 bases and the J segment 2 bases; nucleotides outside the gene matches: 6. The CDR3 covers 15 residues.

The rearrangement links TRBV5-1 to TRBJ2-3; 11 nucleotides align to TRBD2. This CDR3 spans 17 amino acids. Germline-derived CDR1 and CDR2 are SGHRS and YFSETQ. Trimming removed 3 bases from V and 0 bases from J; junction bases left unmatched: 6. CDR3 sequence (DNA): TGCGCCAGCAGCTGGACTAGCGGGCCATATAGCACAGATACGCAGTATTTT. Translating it yields CASSWTSGPYSTDTQYF. The full variable domain, in which reference TRBV5-1 and TRBJ2-3 provide the parts outside the CDR3, is KAGVTQTPRYLIKTRGQQVTLSCSPISGHRSVSWYQQTPGQGLQFLFEYFSETQRNKGNFPGRFSGRQFSNSRSEMNVSTLELGDSALYLCASSWTSGPYSTDTQYFGPGTRLTVL.

This clone was recorded once. Germline is not matched at one junction end, which may reflect a read error. The rearrangement uses TRBV6-1 and TRBJ2-3; D unclear. This CDR3 has 13 residues. The germline V gene has CDR1 MNHNS and CDR2 SASEGT. CDR3 sequence: CASSEQWGNTVSF. The CDR3, as DNA: TGTGCCAGCAGTGAACAGTGGGGTAATACCGTCAGTTTT.

The gene calls are TRBV7-2 and TRBJ2-1; 10 bases are shared with TRBD2. The CDR3 sequence is 14 residues long. Trimming took 7 bases from V and 6 from J; bases not matched to a gene: 6. Germline V lookup: CDR1 SGHTA, CDR2 FQGNSA. DNA for the CDR3: TGTGCCAGCACCCTAGCGGGAGTGGCCAATGAGCAGTTCTTC. The encoded protein is CASTLAGVANEQFF.

The chain links TRBV28 to TRBJ2-2, with 11 bases that match TRBD1. The germline CDR1 and CDR2 sequences are MDHEN and SYDVKM. After removal of 6 bases from V and 7 bases from J, the junction contained 7 bases not matched to a gene. The CDR3 is 15 amino acids. CDR3 amino acids: CASSEGQGAVGELFF. The CDR3 coding sequence is TGTGCCAGCAGCGAAGGACAGGGGGCTGTCGGGGAGCTGTTTTTT.

The chain has TRBV28 and TRBJ2-7; 15 bases align to TRBD2. Germline CDR1 MDHEN, CDR2 SYDVKM. This CDR3 contains 18 residues. The J segment lost 0 bases and the V segment lost 6 bases, leaving 9 bases of the junction unmatched. Written as DNA, the CDR3 is TGTGCCAGCAGAGGAATCGGACTAGCGGGAGGGAGCTCCTACGAGCAGTACTTC. Protein: CASRGIGLAGGSSYEQYF. Looking up the rest from reference TRBV28 and TRBJ2-7 gives the full variable domain: DVKVTQSSRYLVKRTGEKVFLECVQDMDHENMFWYRQDPGLGLRLIYFSYDVKMKEKGDIPEGYSVSREKKERFSLILESASTNQTSMYLCASRGIGLAGGSSYEQYFGPGTRLTVT.

This sequence joins TRBV6-1 and TRBJ1-3; D call uncertain. The germline CDR1 and CDR2 sequences are MNHNS and SASEGT. The V end lost 2 bases, the J end lost 2 bases, and 13 bases lay between the germline ends. CDR3 size: 16 residues. CDR3 in DNA: TGTGCCAGCAGTGAACCCGGGAGGGAACCTGGAAACACCATATATTTT. Its protein is CASSEPGREPGNTIYF.

This chain joins TRBV5-4 and TRBJ2-5; TRBD2 might be the D (5 bases). Trimming took 2 bases from V and 2 from J, leaving 10 bases between them. From germline, CDR1 is SGHNT and CDR2 YYREEE (reference sequence). This CDR3 spans 14 amino acids. For the CDR3, the DNA is TGTGCCAGCAGCTTAGGAGGTAATCAAGAGACCCAGTACTTC. It codes for CASSLGGNQETQYF.

This clone occurred a few times. The J gene is TRBJ1-5, the V gene TRBV6-1, with a tentative D call TRBD1 (5 bases). The CDR3 is made up of 15 amino acids. Germline V CDR1 and CDR2: MNHNS, SASEGT. V was trimmed by 7 bases and J by 0 bases, leaving 13 bases between them. The CDR3 here is CASTLTVYSNQPQHF. In nucleotides, the CDR3 is TGTGCCAGCACCCTGACAGTTTATAGCAATCAGCCCCAGCATTTT.

The V and J genes are TRBV28 and TRBJ1-6; unclear D gene. With 5 bases removed from V and 2 bases from J, the gap between germline ends came to 16 bases. This CDR3 contains 17 residues. From germline, CDR1 is MDHEN and CDR2 SYDVKM. The CDR3 here is CASSSWVGGPYNSPLHF. In nucleotides, the CDR3 is TGTGCCAGCAGTAGCTGGGTGGGCGGCCCCTATAATTCACCCCTCCACTTT.

The genes are TRBV7-9 and TRBJ1-1, with D uncertain. CDR1 is SEHNR, CDR2 FQNEAQ, per germline (reference sequence). The CDR3 is made up of 13 amino acids. Trimming took 3 bases from V and 8 from J, leaving 13 bases between them. The CDR3 loop reads CASSLVASREAFF. CDR3 sequence (DNA): TGTGCCAGCAGCTTGGTGGCCTCCAGGGAAGCTTTCTTT.